Shown below are 23 T cell receptor beta chains from a single sample sequenced in a study of cytomegalovirus exposure and HLA in healthy donors. Sequencing used immunoSEQ multiplex PCR; TCRdb keeps in-frame clones, though not all of them. The table records more than 50,000 clones, 85% to 95% of them present only once. Sequencing input: PBMCs. The receptors come from a man younger than 30 in good health and CMV-seronegative.

The chain couples TRBV19 to TRBJ1-5; 9 bases are shared with TRBD1. The ends lost 5 bases at V and 5 bases at J; junction bases unmatched: 13. Looked up from germline, CDR1 is LNHDA and CDR2 is SQIVND (reference sequence). The CDR3 contains 17 residues. The chain's CDR3 is CASSPGGLDRGYQPQHF. CDR3 DNA: TGTGCCAGTAGTCCGGGGGGTTTGGACAGGGGCTATCAGCCCCAGCATTTT.

J is TRBJ1-4 and V is TRBV18; D may be TRBD1 (5 bases). The V gene lost 3 bases and the J gene lost 3 bases, with 11 bases spanning the gap. Germline values: CDR1 KGHSH, CDR2 LQKENI. This CDR3 is built from 15 residues. The CDR3 sequence: CASSPDGGANEKLFF. CDR3 nucleotide sequence: TGTGCCAGCTCACCCGACGGAGGGGCTAATGAAAAACTGTTTTTT.

V is TRBV12-5 and J is TRBJ2-5; 11 bases match TRBD2. Germline-derived CDR1 and CDR2 are LGHNT and FRNRAP. The CDR3 loop spans 15 amino acids. J lost 3 bases, V lost 3 bases, and 3 bases had no gene match. This CDR3 is CASGFTSGREETQYF. The CDR3 nucleotides read TGTGCTAGTGGTTTTACTAGCGGGAGAGAAGAGACCCAGTACTTC.

Only one count was recorded for this clone. The chain joins TRBV28 to TRBJ1-5; D uncertain. Deletions cut 6 bases from V and 5 bases from J, with 11 bases between. This CDR3 is built from 13 residues. CDR1 MDHEN and CDR2 SYDVKM come from the germline V gene. CDR3 sequence: CASRARGDQPQHF. CDR3 in DNA: TGTGCCAGCAGGGCAAGAGGCGATCAGCCCCAGCATTTT.

The chain is built from TRBV6-5 and TRBJ2-5, with TRBD2 identical over 9 bases. Germline loops: CDR1 MNHEY, CDR2 SVGAGI. CDR3 length: 15 amino acids. V was pared by 0 bases and J by 5 bases, with 4 bases of the junction left unmatched. This CDR3 reads CASSYSAGGPETQYF. The CDR3 region has the DNA TGTGCCAGCAGTTACTCAGCGGGAGGACCCGAGACCCAGTACTTC.

The rearrangement uses TRBV18 and TRBJ2-6, with 7 bases matching TRBD1. The length of the CDR3 is 20 residues. Germline assignment: CDR1 KGHSH and CDR2 LQKENI. V lost 2 bases to trimming and J lost 0 bases; unmatched junction nucleotides: 13. For the CDR3, the DNA is TGTGCCAGCTCACCATGGACAGGTTCAGAAACCGACTCTGGGGCCAACGTCCTGACTTTC. Translating it yields CASSPWTGSETDSGANVLTF.

V usage is TRBV28 and J usage is TRBJ1-4, with 7 bases matching TRBD1. Germline V gene data show CDR1 as MDHEN and CDR2 as SYDVKM. The CDR3 loop spans 17 amino acids. V trimming: 3 bases; J trimming: 1 base; junction bases outside the gene matches: 8. CDR3 residues: CASSFRTWTGTNEKLFF. CDR3 coding DNA: TGTGCCAGCAGTTTTCGCACGTGGACAGGAACTAATGAAAAACTGTTTTTT.

This chain links TRBV28 with TRBJ2-1, with 8 positions matching TRBD2. With V trimmed by 3 bases and J by 5 bases, 6 bases remained unmatched. The CDR3 has 15 residues. Germline CDR1 reads MDHEN; CDR2 reads SYDVKM. The CDR3 DNA reads TGTGCCAGCAGTTTCTACCAGCGGGAGAACAATGAGCAGTTCTTC. Protein sequence: CASSFYQRENNEQFF.

The chain links TRBV11-3 to TRBJ2-2; 9 bases are shared with TRBD2. Looked up from germline, CDR1 is SGHNT and CDR2 is YENEEA. V shed 5 bases, J shed 3 bases, and the junction held 4 bases outside the gene matches. The CDR3 covers 15 residues. The chain's CDR3 is CASSQAGGDTGELFF. CDR3 nucleotide sequence: TGTGCCAGCAGCCAAGCGGGAGGTGACACCGGGGAGCTGTTTTTT.

The V and J genes are TRBV6-1 and TRBJ2-5, with TRBD1 matching over 8 bases. Germline V gene data show CDR1 as MNHNS and CDR2 as SASEGT. The CDR3 length is 15 residues. J lost 5 bases, V lost 5 bases, and 10 bases had no gene match. CDR3 nucleotides: TGTGCCAGCAGTCAAGTCAGGGGGCTTCGGGAGACCCAGTACTTC. Translated: CASSQVRGLRETQYF.

This chain joins TRBV10-2 and TRBJ1-5; D might be TRBD1 (6 bases). The CDR3 is 15 amino acids. Germline V CDR1 and CDR2: WSHSY, SAAADI. The V end was cut by 3 bases, the J end by 4 bases, with 13 bases between. The DNA for the CDR3 is TGCGCCAGCAGTGAAAGGGGGAATGGGAATCAGCCCCAGCATTTT. Translated: CASSERGNGNQPQHF.

The chain combines TRBV11-3 with TRBJ2-5; TRBD1 matches 8 bases. Germline CDR1 reads SGHNT; CDR2 reads YENEEA. Unmatched junction bases numbered 8, after V lost 6 bases and J lost 2 bases. The CDR3 extends over 15 amino acids. The DNA of the CDR3 is TGTGCCAGCAGTTCCCCCTGGACAGGGCAAGAGACCCAGTACTTC. This translates into CASSSPWTGQETQYF. The entire variable domain, with the rest obtained from reference TRBV11-3 and TRBJ2-5, is as follows: EAGVVQSPRYKIIEKKQPVAFWCNPISGHNTLYWYLQNLGQGPELLIRYENEEAVDDSQLPKDRFSAERLKGVDSTLKIQPAELGDSAVYLCASSSPWTGQETQYFGPGTRLLVL.

The V call is TRBV5-6, the J call TRBJ1-1; maybe TRBD1 (5 bases). The V and J ends lost 0 bases and 4 bases respectively, with 16 bases between them. This CDR3 has 16 residues. Germline V gene sequence: CDR1 SGHDT, CDR2 YYEEEE. In DNA, the CDR3 is TGTGCCAGCAGCTTGGCTACTACAGGCCCGCCCACTGAAGCTTTCTTT. Protein sequence: CASSLATTGPPTEAFF.

This chain joins TRBV14 and TRBJ2-2, with TRBD2 as a possible D gene (6 bases). V dropped 1 base and J dropped 3 bases, with 9 bases sitting between them. The CDR3 covers 15 residues. Germline V gene data show CDR1 as SGHDN and CDR2 as FVKESK. This CDR3 is CASSQGAGYTGELFF. The CDR3 DNA reads TGTGCCAGCAGCCAAGGGGCGGGGTACACCGGGGAGCTGTTTTTT.

This clone appeared once. Other nucleotide sequences from this sample produce the same CDR3. This chain links TRBV5-1 with TRBJ2-7, with 8 positions matching TRBD1. The V gene end was trimmed by 5 bases and the J gene end by 1 base; junction bases not matched to a gene: 8. The CDR3 runs 15 residues. Germline assignment: CDR1 SGHRS and CDR2 YFSETQ. The CDR3: CASSLGQGFSYEQYF. In nucleotides, the CDR3 is TGCGCCAGCAGTCTCGGACAGGGTTTTTCCTACGAGCAGTACTTC. The entire variable domain, with the rest obtained from reference TRBV5-1 and TRBJ2-7, is as follows: KAGVTQTPRYLIKTRGQQVTLSCSPISGHRSVSWYQQTPGQGLQFLFEYFSETQRNKGNFPGRFSGRQFSNSRSEMNVSTLELGDSALYLCASSLGQGFSYEQYFGPGTRLTVT.

As DNA, the CDR3 is TGTGCCAGCAGCTTGGATCGTAGCGGAACTTTCACAGATACGCAGTATTTT. This codes for CASSLDRSGTFTDTQYF. J is TRBJ2-3 and V is TRBV5-6; D is perhaps TRBD2 (6 bases). Deletions cut 0 bases from V and 2 bases from J, with 16 bases between. The CDR3 covers 17 residues. The germline V gene encodes CDR1 SGHDT and CDR2 YYEEEE.

The chain links TRBV27 to TRBJ2-1; TRBD2 matches at 11 bases. CDR3 size: 15 residues. The germline CDR1 and CDR2 sequences are MNHEY and SMNVEV (reference sequence). V shed 3 bases and J 3 bases; nucleotides not matched to a gene: 1. The CDR3 DNA reads TGTGCCAGCAGTTTCGGGACTAGCGGCTACAATGAGCAGTTCTTC. Its protein product is CASSFGTSGYNEQFF.

CDR3 protein: CAIQNANTGELFF. The DNA of the CDR3 is TGCGCCATACAGAACGCGAACACCGGGGAGCTGTTTTTT. This rearrangement joins TRBV10-1 to TRBJ2-2, with D hard to call. V was pared by 10 bases and J by 0 bases, with 9 bases between. Germline CDR1 reads WNHNN; CDR2 reads SYGVQD (reference sequence). The CDR3 runs 13 residues.

The chain uses TRBV5-1 and TRBJ2-1, with 10 bases matching TRBD2. The ends lost 1 base at V and 0 bases at J; junction bases unmatched: 4. The CDR3 is made up of 17 amino acids. Germline V CDR1 and CDR2: SGHRS, YFSETQ. For the CDR3, the DNA is TGCGCCAGCAGCTTGTTGTCTAGCGGGAGCTCCTACAATGAGCAGTTCTTC. Its translation: CASSLLSSGSSYNEQFF.

The gene calls are TRBV9 and TRBJ2-3, with TRBD2 matching 7 bases. Germline-derived CDR1 and CDR2 are SGDLS and YYNGEE. The V gene end was trimmed by 2 bases and the J gene end by 2 bases; junction bases not matched to a gene: 8. This CDR3 has 16 amino acids. CDR3 sequence: CASSVLSGINTDTQYF. The CDR3 nucleotides are TGTGCCAGCAGCGTCCTCAGCGGGATAAACACAGATACGCAGTATTTT.

This clone was found once. The CDR3 DNA is TGTGCCAGCACCGCTAGCGTCCGCGGCGAGCAGTACTTC. Translating it yields CASTASVRGEQYF. The gene calls are TRBV5-6 and TRBJ2-7; D possibly corresponds to TRBD2 (6 bases). Germline values: CDR1 SGHDT, CDR2 YYEEEE. The CDR3 is 13 amino acids. V shed 6 bases and J shed 6 bases, with 16 bases lying between them.

CDR3 coding DNA: TGTGCCAGCAGTTTATCGGGGGGGGATCTCCACCCGTCGGGAAACACCATATATTTT. Its protein is CASSLSGGDLHPSGNTIYF. V is TRBV27 and J is TRBJ1-3, with D possibly matching TRBD1 (5 bases). The length of the CDR3 is 19 residues. Germline V lookup: CDR1 MNHEY, CDR2 SMNVEV (reference sequence). V dropped 0 bases and J dropped 4 bases, with 22 bases sitting between them.

The rearrangement links TRBV5-1 to TRBJ1-1, with a weak D call TRBD1 (6 bases). CDR1 SGHRS and CDR2 YFSETQ come from the germline V gene. The CDR3 is 15 residues long. Between the trimmed V and J ends, which lost 4 bases and 2 bases, there was a span of 15 bases. The CDR3 DNA is TGCGCCAGCAGCCCAGGGGACACTGCAAACACTGAAGCTTTCTTT. This encodes CASSPGDTANTEAFF.